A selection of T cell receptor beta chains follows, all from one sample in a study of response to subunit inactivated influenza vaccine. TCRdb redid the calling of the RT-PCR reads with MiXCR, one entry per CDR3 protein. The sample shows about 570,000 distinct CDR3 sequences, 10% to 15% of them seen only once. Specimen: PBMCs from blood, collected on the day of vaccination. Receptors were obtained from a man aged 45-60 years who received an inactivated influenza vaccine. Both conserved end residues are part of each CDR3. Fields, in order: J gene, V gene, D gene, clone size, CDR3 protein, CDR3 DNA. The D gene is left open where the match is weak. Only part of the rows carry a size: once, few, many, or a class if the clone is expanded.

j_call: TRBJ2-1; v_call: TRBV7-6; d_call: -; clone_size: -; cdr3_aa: CASSLWGSSSYNEQFF; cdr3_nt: TGTGCCAGCAGCTTATGGGGCTCCAGCTCCTACAATGAGCAGTTCTTC
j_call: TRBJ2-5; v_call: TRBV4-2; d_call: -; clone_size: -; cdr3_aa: CASSQDKLAKETQYF; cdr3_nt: TGTGCCAGCAGCCAAGACAAGCTAGCGAAAGAGACCCAGTACTTC
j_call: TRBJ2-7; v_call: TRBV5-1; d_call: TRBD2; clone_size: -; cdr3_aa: CASSFTSGGTYEQYF; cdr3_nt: TGCGCCAGCAGCTTCACTAGCGGGGGGACCTACGAGCAGTACTTC
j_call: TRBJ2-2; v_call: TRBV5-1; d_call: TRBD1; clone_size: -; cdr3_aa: CASSFRTGGPTGELFF; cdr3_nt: TGCGCCAGCAGCTTCCGGACAGGGGGCCCCACCGGGGAGCTGTTTTTT
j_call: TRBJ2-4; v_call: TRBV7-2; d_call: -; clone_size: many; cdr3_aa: CASSLDAKNIQYF; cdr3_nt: TGTGCCAGCAGCTTAGATGCCAAAAACATTCAGTACTTC
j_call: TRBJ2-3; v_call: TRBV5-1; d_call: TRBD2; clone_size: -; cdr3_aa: CASSSRPVGWDYTDTQYF; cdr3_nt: TGCGCCAGCAGCTCACGCCCGGTGGGATGGGACTACACAGATACGCAGTATTTT
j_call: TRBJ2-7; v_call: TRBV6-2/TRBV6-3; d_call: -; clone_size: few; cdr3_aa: CASSLPGGGYEQYF; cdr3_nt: TGTGCCAGCAGTCTCCCCGGGGGTGGCTACGAGCAGTACTTC
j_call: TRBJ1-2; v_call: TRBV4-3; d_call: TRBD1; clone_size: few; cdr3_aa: CASSQGQGNGGYTF; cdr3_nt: TGCGCCAGCAGCCAAGGACAGGGAAATGGCGGCTACACCTTC
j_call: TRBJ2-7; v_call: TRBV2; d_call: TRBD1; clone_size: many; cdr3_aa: CASSESTGITYEQYF; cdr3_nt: TGTGCCAGCAGTGAATCGACAGGGATCACCTACGAGCAGTACTTC
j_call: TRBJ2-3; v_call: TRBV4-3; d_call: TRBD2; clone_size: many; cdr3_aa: CASSQDLAGGPGDTQYF; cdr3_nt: TGCGCCAGCAGCCAAGATTTGGCGGGGGGGCCTGGTGATACGCAGTATTTT
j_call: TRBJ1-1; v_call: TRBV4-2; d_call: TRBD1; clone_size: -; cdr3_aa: CASSRTPPGQGDTEAFF; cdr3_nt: TGTGCCAGCAGCCGCACTCCCCCGGGACAGGGGGACACTGAAGCTTTCTTT
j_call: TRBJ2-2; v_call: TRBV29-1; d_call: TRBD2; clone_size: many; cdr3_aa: CSVEEKPTSGRRNTGELFF; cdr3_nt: TGCAGCGTTGAAGAGAAACCCACTAGCGGGAGGCGCAACACCGGGGAGCTGTTTTTT
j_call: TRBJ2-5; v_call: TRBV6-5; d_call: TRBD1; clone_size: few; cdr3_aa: CASSYYWTGVDQETQYF; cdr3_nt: TGTGCCAGCAGTTACTATTGGACAGGGGTGGATCAAGAGACCCAGTACTTC
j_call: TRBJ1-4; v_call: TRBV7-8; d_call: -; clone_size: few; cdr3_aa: CASSTKDSGRGEKLFF; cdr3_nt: TGTGCCAGCAGCACCAAGGACTCCGGACGCGGTGAAAAACTGTTTTTT
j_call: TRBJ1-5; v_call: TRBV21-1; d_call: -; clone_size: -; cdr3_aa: CASSKAPGQGAGQPQHF; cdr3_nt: TGTGCCAGCAGCAAAGCGCCGGGACAGGGGGCTGGTCAGCCCCAGCATTTT
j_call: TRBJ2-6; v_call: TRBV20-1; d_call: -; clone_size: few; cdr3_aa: CSARDETGIFSGANVLTF; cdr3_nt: TGCAGTGCTAGAGATGAGACAGGAATCTTCTCTGGGGCCAACGTCCTGACTTTC
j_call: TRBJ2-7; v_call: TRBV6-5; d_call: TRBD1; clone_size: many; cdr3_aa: CASSYLTGKLYEQYF; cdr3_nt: TGTGCCAGCAGTTACCTGACAGGGAAGCTATACGAGCAGTACTTC
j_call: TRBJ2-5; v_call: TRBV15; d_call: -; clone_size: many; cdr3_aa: CATSRGSQYQETQYF; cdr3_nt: TGTGCCACCAGCAGAGGTTCACAATACCAAGAGACCCAGTACTTC
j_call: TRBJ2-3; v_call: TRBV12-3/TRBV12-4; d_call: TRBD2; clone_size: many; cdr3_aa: CASSPSGRAPSTDTQYF; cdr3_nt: TGTGCCAGCAGTCCTAGCGGGAGGGCCCCTAGCACAGATACGCAGTATTTT
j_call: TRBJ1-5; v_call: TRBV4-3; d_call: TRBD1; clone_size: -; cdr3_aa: CASSQGAGGDQPQHF; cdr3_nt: TGCGCCAGCAGCCAAGGGGCAGGGGGCGATCAGCCCCAGCATTTT
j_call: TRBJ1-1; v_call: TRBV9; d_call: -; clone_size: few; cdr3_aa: CASSVLDKNTEAFF; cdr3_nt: TGTGCCAGCAGCGTACTAGACAAGAACACTGAAGCTTTCTTT
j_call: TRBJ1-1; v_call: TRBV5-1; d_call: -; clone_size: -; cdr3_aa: CASSGGAMNTEAFF; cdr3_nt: TGCGCCAGCAGCGGCGGGGCTATGAACACTGAAGCTTTCTTT
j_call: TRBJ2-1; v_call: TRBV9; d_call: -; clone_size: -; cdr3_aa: CASSPRLTVPAYNEQFF; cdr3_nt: TGTGCCAGCAGCCCCAGGTTGACGGTCCCAGCCTACAATGAGCAGTTCTTC
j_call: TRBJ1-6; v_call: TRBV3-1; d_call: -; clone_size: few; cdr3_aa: CASSLRDPSLSPLHF; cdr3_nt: TGTGCCAGCAGCCTTAGGGATCCTTCCCTCTCGCCCCTCCACTTT
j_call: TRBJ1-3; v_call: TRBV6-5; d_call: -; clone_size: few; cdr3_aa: CASSYRTGNTIYF; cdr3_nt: TGTGCCAGCAGCTATAGAACTGGAAACACCATATATTTT
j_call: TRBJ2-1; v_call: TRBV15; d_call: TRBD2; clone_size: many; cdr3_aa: CATSRDTSGRAQFF; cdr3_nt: TGTGCCACCAGCAGGGATACTAGCGGGCGAGCGCAGTTCTTC
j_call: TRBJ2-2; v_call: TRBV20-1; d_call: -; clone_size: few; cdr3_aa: CSALDAPGTGELFF; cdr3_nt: TGCAGTGCCCTGGACGCCCCGGGGACCGGGGAGCTGTTTTTT
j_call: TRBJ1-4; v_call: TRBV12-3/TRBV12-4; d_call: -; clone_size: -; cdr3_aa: CASSLSRIGKLFF; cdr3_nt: TGTGCCAGCAGTTTAAGCAGGATCGGAAAACTGTTTTTT
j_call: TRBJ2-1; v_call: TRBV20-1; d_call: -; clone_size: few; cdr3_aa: CSARPPGAHTYNEQFF; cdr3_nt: TGCAGTGCTAGACCCCCTGGCGCCCACACTTACAATGAGCAGTTCTTC
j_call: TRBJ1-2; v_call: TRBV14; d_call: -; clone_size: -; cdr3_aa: CASSQDPVAANYGYTF; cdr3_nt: TGTGCCAGCAGCCAAGATCCTGTGGCAGCTAACTATGGCTACACCTTC
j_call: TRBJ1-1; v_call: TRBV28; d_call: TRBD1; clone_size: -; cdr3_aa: CASTLDRGRAFF; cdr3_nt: TGTGCCAGCACCCTGGACAGGGGGCGAGCTTTCTTT
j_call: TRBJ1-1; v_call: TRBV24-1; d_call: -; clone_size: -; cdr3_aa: CATSDLGDTEAFF; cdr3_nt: TGTGCCACCAGTGATTTAGGGGACACTGAAGCTTTCTTT
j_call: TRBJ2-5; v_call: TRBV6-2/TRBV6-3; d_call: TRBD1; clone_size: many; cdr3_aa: CASKEGRGLETQYF; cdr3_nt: TGTGCCAGCAAAGAAGGCAGGGGGCTGGAGACCCAGTACTTC
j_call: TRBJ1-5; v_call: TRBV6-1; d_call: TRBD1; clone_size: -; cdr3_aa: CASSPDRGKQPQHF; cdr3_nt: TGTGCCAGCAGCCCGGACAGGGGAAAACAGCCCCAGCATTTT